These T cell receptor beta chains were read from a single sample in a study of blood T cell dynamics during melanoma immunotherapy. The repertoire was sequenced with immunoSEQ multiplex PCR; TCRdb's copy has only in-frame clones and lacks some. This sample has over 12,000 clones, with around 85% found just once. Sequenced here: blood, sampled from a patient treated with checkpoint blockade. Source of these receptors: a human donor with melanoma. Each CDR3 is given with its conserved first and last residue. The listing skips clone size in some rows; elsewhere it reads once, few, many or a size class.

>NA|TRBV7-9
CASRVPLGRGDNEQFF
>NA|TRBV6-5
CASSSPGTGIYEQYF
>NA|TRBV19
CASTPTGGIYEQYF
>NA|TRBV7-2
CASSLTGLDTQYF
>once|TRBV7-2
CASSPDRGHHYGYTF
>NA|TRBV27
CASSLMWGNTIYF
>NA|TRBV10-3
CAISDSGGSGETQYF
>NA|TRBV2
CASSYGQGVIGSSYEQYF
>once|TRBV27
CASSLNAPPDTQYF
>NA|TRBV19
CASSQTGGRYQPQHF
>NA|TRBV6-6
CASSSPEGVMNTEAFF
>NA|TRBV6-5
CASSQDLWGNEQFF
>NA|TRBV5-1
CASSSQELGAYEQYF
>NA|TRBV27
CASSTTLDSIHYGYTF
>once|TRBV7-3
CASSPGGTGGYEQYF
>NA|TRBV6-5
CASSNRDQPQHF
>NA|TRBV27
CASSSPGLANEQYF
>NA|TRBV2
CASSFGTPNTGELFF
>NA|TRBV7-2
CASSHAQGRSGELFF
>NA|TRBV28
CASIGASGSSYNEQFF
>few|TRBV5-6
CASSPEGQSPYEQYF
>NA|TRBV6-1
CASSDMGQGRYTF
>NA|TRBV28
CASIQPGHNEQFF
>NA|TRBV25-1
CASSIGLRAAFF
>NA|TRBV18
CASSPQGNEQFF
>NA|TRBV27
CASSLQGERGYTF
>NA|TRBV30
CAWGVGRTSSGNTIYF
>NA|TRBV28
CASSLLDDRGAPQHF
>NA|TRBV6-6
CASTTGSPQPQHF
>NA|TRBV7-3
CAGSLSRDTEAFF
>NA|TRBV7-6
CASSFDGLAGGTLYNEQFF
>NA|TRBV7-9
CASSRTDNEQFF
>NA|TRBV7-3
CATATPEAETGNTIYF
>NA|TRBV5-4
CASSTILQGAYGYTF
>NA|TRBV5-4
CASSHYTKGGTDTQYF
>NA|TRBV2
CASSITGLEQFF
>NA|TRBV30
CACPTVSHGYTF
>NA|TRBV7-3
CASRRGTGDGYTF
>NA|TRBV5-4
CASSLFGVSEQYF
>NA|TRBV5-1
CASSLEQGAGLGDTQYF
>NA|TRBV9
CASSVGAGAYNEQFF
>NA|TRBV7-6
CASSSLAGNNEQFF
>NA|TRBV7-8
CASSLADTGGLNYGYTF
>NA|TRBV5-1
CASSGTGETEAFF
>NA|TRBV9
CASSVGAETNYGYTF
>NA|TRBV10-3
CAISESGAHQETQYF
>few|TRBV5-1
CASSLIGALGYGYTF
>NA|TRBV5-1
CASSDWTIGARRQFF
>NA|TRBV7-2
CASSLVAGKETQYF